Each of the 12 T cell receptor beta chains below was sequenced from the same sample in a study of blood T cell repertoires in COVID-19. TCRdb's copy holds only in-frame clones and misses some; the assay was immunoSEQ multiplex PCR. The sample contains around 23,000 clones, approximately 72% of which appear only once. Sequencing used peripheral blood. These receptors all stem from a man over 45 with COVID-19, enrolled during active disease.

The chain is built from TRBV13 and TRBJ2-7, with TRBD1 matching over 7 bases. V gave up 5 bases and J gave up 2 bases; unmatched junction bases: 9. Germline V gene lookup returns CDR1 PRHDT and CDR2 FYEKMQ (reference sequence). This CDR3 comprises 15 residues. The CDR3 DNA reads TGTGCCAGCAGCCCCCCCTTTGGGACAGCCTACGAGCAGTACTTC. Residues: CASSPPFGTAYEQYF.

This clone was counted a few times. The rearrangement uses TRBV3-1 (or the pseudogene TRBV3-2) and TRBJ2-7, with 8 bases that match TRBD2. The J segment lost 6 bases and the V segment lost 6 bases, leaving 7 bases of the junction unmatched. CDR1 and CDR2 from the germline V gene are LGHDT and YNNKEL (reference sequence). The CDR3 loop spans 13 amino acids. CDR3 region: CASSPGLAGEQYF. CDR3 bases: TGTGCCAGCAGTCCCGGACTAGCCGGCGAGCAGTACTTC.

Only a few counts were recorded for this clone. The genes are TRBV11-3 and TRBJ1-2; D unresolved. Germline V gives CDR1 SGHNT, CDR2 YENEEA. The CDR3 runs 15 residues. V was clipped by 5 bases and J by 0 bases, with 13 bases between them. The CDR3 here is CASSPSRRTNYGYTF. DNA of the CDR3: TGTGCCAGCAGCCCGTCAAGGAGAACTAACTATGGCTACACCTTC.

V and J are TRBV7-9 and TRBJ1-4; 8 bases line up with TRBD1. Looked up from germline, CDR1 is SEHNR and CDR2 is FQNEAQ (reference sequence). The length of the CDR3 is 17 residues. J was trimmed by 2 bases and V by 5 bases; bases with no gene match: 10. DNA of the CDR3: TGTGCCAGCAGCAAGGACAGGGTTTTATCTACTAATGAAAAACTGTTTTTT. It specifies CASSKDRVLSTNEKLFF.

The chain links TRBV11-2 to TRBJ2-3; 7 nucleotides match TRBD1. The V segment lost 2 bases and the J segment 1 base; nucleotides outside the gene matches: 6. CDR3 size: 16 residues. The germline gives CDR1 SGHAT, CDR2 FQNNGV. CDR3: CASSLQQGIGTDTQYF. The CDR3, as DNA: TGTGCCAGCAGCTTACAACAGGGGATTGGCACAGATACGCAGTATTTT.

The V call is TRBV6-5, the J call TRBJ2-5, with 11 bases matching TRBD1. The CDR3 contains 15 residues. The V gene's germline CDR1 is MNHEY and CDR2 SVGAGI. V dropped 6 bases and J dropped 4; count of bases not matched to a gene: 7. The CDR3 DNA reads TGTGCCAGCAGACTACCGGGACAGGGGGGAGAGACCCAGTACTTC. This translates into CASRLPGQGGETQYF.

The chain combines TRBV5-1 with TRBJ2-3, with 7 bases aligning to TRBD2. Trimming took 4 bases from V and 2 from J; bases not matched to a gene: 10. The germline CDR1 and CDR2 sequences are SGHRS and YFSETQ. The CDR3 extends over 16 amino acids. In nucleotides, the CDR3 is TGCGCCAGCAGCGACTCTCAGCGGGGAGTCACAGATACGCAGTATTTT. Amino acids: CASSDSQRGVTDTQYF.

The CDR3 loop reads CASSLGSDLAEAFF. CDR3 DNA: TGCGCCAGCAGCTTGGGCTCAGATTTGGCTGAAGCTTTCTTT. V usage is TRBV5-1 and J usage is TRBJ1-1, with D unclear. This CDR3 is 14 amino acids long. V was pared by 0 bases and J by 6 bases, with 12 bases between. Germline V gene sequence: CDR1 SGHRS, CDR2 YFSETQ.

This clone has a handful of counts. This chain joins TRBV6-2 or TRBV6-3 and TRBJ2-7; TRBD2 aligns across 10 bases. The CDR3 runs 16 residues. V lost 5 bases to trimming and J lost 5 bases; unmatched junction nucleotides: 12. Germline V CDR1 and CDR2: MNHEY, SVGEGT. CDR3 in DNA: TGTGCCAGCAGTAAACTAGCGGGGTGGCACCTCGACGAGCAGTACTTC. Translation: CASSKLAGWHLDEQYF.

The chain joins TRBV27 to TRBJ2-7, with a weak D call TRBD1 (6 bases). Between the trimmed V and J ends, which lost 9 bases and 7 bases, there was a span of 19 bases. Per germline, CDR1 MNHEY and CDR2 SMNVEV (reference sequence). CDR3 size: 13 residues. This chain's CDR3 is CARVVQGALEQYF. For the CDR3, the DNA is TGTGCCAGGGTGGTACAGGGCGCTTTGGAGCAGTACTTC.

The genes are TRBV5-1 and TRBJ1-1; tentative D call: TRBD1 (5 bases). The CDR3 covers 14 residues. Germline V CDR1 and CDR2: SGHRS, YFSETQ. V was pared by 5 bases and J by 5 bases, with 16 bases between. This CDR3 is CASRVVAQGTEAFF. The CDR3 DNA reads TGCGCCAGCAGAGTTGTGGCTCAGGGAACTGAAGCTTTCTTT.

The J gene is TRBJ1-1, the V gene TRBV11-2, with 9 bases lining up with TRBD1. CDR3 length: 14 residues. Germline V lookup: CDR1 SGHAT, CDR2 FQNNGV. V lost 4 bases and J lost 6; bases outside the gene matches: 6. The CDR3 coding sequence is TGTGCCAGCAGCTACCGGGACAGGGACTCTGAAGCTTTCTTT. Protein: CASSYRDRDSEAFF.